This is a list of T cell receptor beta chains from one sample in a study of blood T cell repertoires in COVID-19. TCRdb's table, derived via immunoSEQ multiplex PCR, lists solely in-frame clones and lacks some. The sample has about 150,000 clones; around 87% are singletons. The sequenced material came from peripheral blood. These receptors came from a woman aged 60-70 years with active COVID-19. Each CDR3 is given with its conserved first and last residue. The D gene is left open where the match is weak. Clone size, where shown, is once, few, many, or a class for clones that have expanded.

TRBV7-3	.	TRBJ1-1	.	CASSLIYESINTEAFF	TGTGCCAGCAGCTTAATTTACGAGTCGATTAACACTGAAGCTTTCTTT
TRBV6-5	.	TRBJ2-7	medium-sized	CASSYGAGHYEQYF	TGTGCCAGCAGTTACGGGGCAGGCCACTACGAGCAGTACTTC
TRBV28	.	TRBJ2-7	.	CATAELHSLRAYEQYF	TGTGCCACGGCGGAGCTCCACTCTCTCCGAGCCTACGAGCAGTACTTC
TRBV6-1	.	TRBJ2-1	.	CASSGGVYGTYNEQFF	TGTGCCAGCAGTGGGGGGGTATACGGGACTTACAATGAGCAGTTCTTC
TRBV14	.	TRBJ1-1	.	CASSQDLRGTEAFF	TGTGCCAGCAGCCAAGATCTTCGGGGGACTGAAGCTTTCTTT
TRBV11-3	TRBD1	TRBJ2-3	.	CASSLGWTPGQGYTDTQYF	TGTGCCAGCAGCCTAGGTTGGACCCCTGGACAGGGGTACACAGATACGCAGTATTTT
TRBV5-4	.	TRBJ1-2	.	CASSLEAEGGYTF	TGTGCCAGCAGCTTGGAGGCGGAGGGTGGCTACACCTTC
TRBV18	.	TRBJ2-1	.	CASSPGGNEQFF	TGTGCCAGCTCACCCGGGGGTAATGAGCAGTTCTTC
TRBV5-1	TRBD1	TRBJ2-2	.	CASSIQGGQNTGELFF	TGCGCCAGCAGTATACAGGGGGGCCAGAACACCGGGGAGCTGTTTTTT
TRBV27	TRBD1	TRBJ1-2	.	CASRGAGTGGSYGYTF	TGTGCCAGCAGGGGGGCCGGGACAGGGGGTAGCTATGGCTACACCTTC
TRBV19	.	TRBJ1-1	.	CASSIESGDTEAFF	TGTGCCAGTAGTATAGAAAGCGGCGACACTGAAGCTTTCTTT
TRBV27	TRBD2	TRBJ2-1	.	CASSLFPGGPDEQFF	TGTGCCAGCAGTTTATTTCCGGGAGGGCCGGATGAGCAGTTCTTC
TRBV6-1	TRBD1	TRBJ1-6	.	CASSGSRQGRNSPLHF	TGTGCCAGCAGTGGATCTCGACAGGGAAGAAATTCACCCCTCCACTTT
TRBV12-5	.	TRBJ1-6	.	CASGSSPDMLNSPLHF	TGTGCTAGTGGTTCATCCCCGGACATGCTAAATTCACCCCTCCACTTT
TRBV27	TRBD2	TRBJ2-1	once	CASRGLAGHNEQFF	TGTGCCAGCAGGGGACTAGCGGGACACAATGAGCAGTTCTTC
TRBV7-8	TRBD1	TRBJ2-1	.	CASSKLGGPPSYNEQFF	TGTGCCAGCAGCAAGTTAGGGGGCCCACCTTCCTACAATGAGCAGTTCTTC
TRBV19	TRBD2	TRBJ2-2	.	CASSGQRESYTGELFF	TGTGCCAGTAGTGGCCAGCGGGAGTCGTACACCGGGGAGCTGTTTTTT
TRBV19	.	TRBJ2-1	.	CASSMNQVGEQFF	TGTGCCAGCAGTATGAATCAGGTCGGAGAGCAGTTCTTC
TRBV7-2	.	TRBJ2-2	.	CASSLSGPGELFF	TGTGCCAGCAGCTTATCAGGGCCCGGGGAGCTGTTTTTT
TRBV5-1	TRBD2	TRBJ2-1	.	CASRDGLAGRMRVNEQFF	TGCGCCAGCAGGGATGGACTAGCGGGAAGAATGAGGGTTAATGAGCAGTTCTTC
TRBV28	TRBD2	TRBJ2-1	.	CASSVGGNYNEQFF	TGTGCCAGCAGTGTCGGGGGGAACTACAATGAGCAGTTCTTC
TRBV28	.	TRBJ1-6	.	CASSHDTSPLHF	TGTGCCAGCAGTCATGACACTTCACCCCTCCACTTT
TRBV6-4	TRBD1	TRBJ1-2	.	CASTPGTANYGYTF	TGTGCCAGCACTCCAGGGACAGCAAACTATGGCTACACCTTC
TRBV28	TRBD1	TRBJ2-7	.	CASSSAGTGTYEQYF	TGTGCCAGCAGTTCGGCCGGGACAGGGACCTACGAGCAGTACTTC
TRBV5-1	TRBD2	TRBJ2-5	.	CASSAADLAGGETQYF	TGCGCCAGCAGCGCGGCCGACCTAGCGGGAGGAGAGACCCAGTACTTC
TRBV11-3	TRBD1	TRBJ2-7	.	CASSLLRGLLFYYEQYF	TGTGCCAGCAGCTTATTGAGGGGGCTTCTTTTCTACTACGAGCAGTACTTC
TRBV7-8	.	TRBJ2-2	.	CASSLRWGPGELFF	TGTGCCAGCAGCTTAAGGTGGGGGCCCGGGGAGCTGTTTTTT
TRBV6-1	.	TRBJ1-2	.	CASSEPGYGYTF	TGTGCCAGCAGTGAACCAGGGTATGGCTACACCTTC
TRBV6-4	.	TRBJ1-1	.	CASRLGGMNTEAFF	TGTGCCAGCAGGTTAGGGGGAATGAACACTGAAGCTTTCTTT
TRBV30	.	TRBJ2-1	.	CAWSEGLGEQFF	TGTGCCTGGAGTGAGGGGTTGGGTGAGCAGTTCTTC
TRBV19	TRBD1	TRBJ1-1	.	CASSPQGVNTEAFF	TGTGCCAGTAGTCCCCAGGGGGTGAACACTGAAGCTTTCTTT
TRBV2	TRBD2	TRBJ2-1	.	CASQGGLGWVNEQFF	TGTGCCAGCCAAGGCGGACTAGGTTGGGTCAATGAGCAGTTCTTC
TRBV15	TRBD2	TRBJ2-3	.	CATSRTSGRTDTQYF	TGTGCCACCAGTCGGACTAGCGGGAGAACAGATACGCAGTATTTT
TRBV6-2/TRBV6-3	.	TRBJ2-2	.	CASSYLRAGTGELFF	TGTGCCAGCAGTTACCTACGGGCGGGCACCGGGGAGCTGTTTTTT
TRBV5-6	.	TRBJ2-7	.	CASSLGPGLEQYF	TGTGCCAGCAGCTTGGGACCTGGGCTCGAGCAGTACTTC
TRBV11-2	.	TRBJ2-7	few	CASSLRSGHSYEQYF	TGTGCCAGCAGCTTAAGGAGTGGACACTCCTACGAGCAGTACTTC
TRBV27	TRBD1	TRBJ2-7	.	CASSPRTGETYEQYF	TGTGCCAGCAGTCCCCGGACAGGGGAAACCTACGAGCAGTACTTC
TRBV9	TRBD2	TRBJ2-2	.	CASSVDSSGRVRGELFF	TGTGCCAGCAGCGTAGATAGTAGCGGGAGGGTCCGTGGGGAGCTGTTTTTT
TRBV19	.	TRBJ1-5	.	CATPDSPDYNQPQHF	TGTGCCACCCCGGACAGTCCCGACTACAATCAGCCCCAGCATTTT
TRBV11-2	.	TRBJ2-4	.	CASSLDGKNIQYF	TGTGCCAGCAGCTTAGACGGGAAAAACATTCAGTACTTC
TRBV6-1	.	TRBJ1-5	.	CASSDRDQPQHF	TGTGCCAGCAGTGATCGAGATCAGCCCCAGCATTTT
TRBV9	.	TRBJ1-4	.	CASSVGSALNEKLFF	TGTGCCAGCAGCGTAGGGAGTGCCCTTAATGAAAAACTGTTTTTT
TRBV11-2	TRBD2	TRBJ2-7	.	CASSLVRLRRTSGGYEQYF	TGTGCCAGCAGCTTAGTGCGGCTCAGAAGGACTAGCGGGGGCTACGAGCAGTACTTC